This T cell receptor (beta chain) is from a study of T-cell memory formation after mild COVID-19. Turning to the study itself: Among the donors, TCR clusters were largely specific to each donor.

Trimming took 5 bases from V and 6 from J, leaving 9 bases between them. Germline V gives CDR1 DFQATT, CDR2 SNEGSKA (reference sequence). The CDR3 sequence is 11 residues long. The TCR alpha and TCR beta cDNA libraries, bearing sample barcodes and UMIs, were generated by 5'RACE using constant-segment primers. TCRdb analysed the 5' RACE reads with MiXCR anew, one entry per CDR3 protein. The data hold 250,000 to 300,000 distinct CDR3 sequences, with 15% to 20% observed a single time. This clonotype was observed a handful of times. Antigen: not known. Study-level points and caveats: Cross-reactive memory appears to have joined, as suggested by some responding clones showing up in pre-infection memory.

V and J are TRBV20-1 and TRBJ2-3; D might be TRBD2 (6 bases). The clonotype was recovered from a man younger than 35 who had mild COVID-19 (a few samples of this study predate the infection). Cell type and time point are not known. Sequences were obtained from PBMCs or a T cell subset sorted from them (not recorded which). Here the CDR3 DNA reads TGCAGTGCTGGAGGGTCGGATACGCAGTATTTT. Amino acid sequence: CSAGGSDTQYF.